This T cell receptor (beta chain) derives from a study of control samples from healthy donors and cancer patients. Germline V gene sequence: CDR1 SGHDT, CDR2 YYEEEE. The CDR3 loop spans 16 amino acids. V lost 5 bases to trimming and J lost 5 bases; unmatched junction nucleotides: 10. Sequenced by immunoSEQ multiplex PCR; TCRdb stores in-frame clones only, minus some. The table lists about 96,000 clones, approximately 93% of them singletons, with 6.5% to 9.5% in the top ten. This clone turned up a few times. The chain couples TRBV5-6 to TRBJ2-2; 9 nucleotides align to TRBD2. The receptor comes from a man younger than 35 in good health. The material sequenced was blood. The DNA of the CDR3 is TGTGCCAGCAGTACAACCGGGACTAGCTTGACCGGGGAGCTGTTTTTT. Encoded protein: CASSTTGTSLTGELFF.